This T cell receptor (beta chain) was observed in a study of Tregs in tolerant kidney transplant recipients. The CDR3 runs to 14 residues. Germline V CDR1 and CDR2: SEHNR, FQNEAQ (reference sequence). The V gene lost 5 bases and the J gene lost 0 bases, with 8 bases spanning the gap. Note on this clone: Antigen: not known. The read ends 3 residues before the CDR3 terminus; that terminus is restored from the germline J gene.

Study outcomes and limitations: Biological reproducibility was not directly addressed in this study. Expanding Tregs on activated donor B cells appeared to best identify donor-specific TCRbeta clones.

Produced via immunoSEQ multiplex PCR; TCRdb's table is partial and in-frame only. In total, the table holds about 30,000 clones. The chain carries TRBV7-9 and TRBJ1-5, with a tentative D call TRBD1 (5 bases). Sequencing used CD8+ T cells from blood, obtained before the transplant. The sequence was obtained from a human donor who received a combined kidney and bone marrow transplant. The CDR3 region is CASSHTGSNQPQHF. CDR3 bases read: TGTGCCAGCAGCCATACAGGTAGCAATCAGCCC.